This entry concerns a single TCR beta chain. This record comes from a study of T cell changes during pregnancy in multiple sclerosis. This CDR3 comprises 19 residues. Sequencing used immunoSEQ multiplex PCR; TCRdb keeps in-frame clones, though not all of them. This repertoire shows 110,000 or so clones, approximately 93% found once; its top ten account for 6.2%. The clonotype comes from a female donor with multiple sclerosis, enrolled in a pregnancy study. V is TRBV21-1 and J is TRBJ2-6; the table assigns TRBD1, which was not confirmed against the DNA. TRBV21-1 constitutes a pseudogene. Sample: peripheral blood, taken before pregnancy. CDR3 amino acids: CASRLTRQALPSGANVLTF. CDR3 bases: TGTGCCAGCAGGCTTACCAGGCAGGCCCTCCCCTCTGGGGCCAACGTCCTGACTTTC.